This T cell receptor beta chain was found in a study of blood T cell repertoires in COVID-19. Study background: Specimens from acute and convalescent COVID-19 originated in the United States, Italy and Spain.

Per the authors' pipeline: Amplification with reference gene primers provided the estimates of nucleated cell counts. Measured with immunoSEQ multiplex PCR; TCRdb has only the in-frame clones, and not every one. The DNA was the basis for D and trimming; V, J and clone size are from that table. The sample includes approximately 440,000 clones, roughly 90% of them seen just once. Enrolled through a virtual design, the participants were between 18 and 89 years of age and came from around 25 US areas. The recovered donors of Cohort 3 showed two negative PCRs, clearance, or symptom resolution. The material sequenced was PBMCs or T cells enriched from blood (not recorded which). The origin of this receptor is a woman aged 18-29 years who had recovered from COVID-19.

The CDR3 protein is CASSLGGGANNSPLHF. CDR3 bases: TGTGCCAGCTCACTAGGGGGGGGCGCGAATAATTCACCCCTCCACTTT. The J gene is TRBJ1-6, the V gene TRBV18; TRBD1 is a possible D gene (6 bases). CDR3 length equals 16 residues. Germline V gene lookup returns CDR1 KGHSH and CDR2 LQKENI. V was shortened by 4 bases and J by 5 bases, with 15 bases between the two germline ends.